Below are 25 T cell receptor beta chains sequenced from a single sample in a study of blood T cell repertoires in COVID-19. Profiling relied on immunoSEQ multiplex PCR, and the TCRdb table lists in-frame clones only, not all of them. Of 150,000 to 200,000 clones in the sample, about 85% were seen once. Sequencing used peripheral blood. The receptor source for this set is a man aged 55 to 70 who had recovered from COVID-19.

This clone was observed once. The chain uses TRBV6-5 and TRBJ1-2; 8 nucleotides align to TRBD1. Per the germline V gene, CDR1 is MNHEY and CDR2 is SVGAGI. J lost 3 bases, V lost 4 bases, and 7 bases had no gene match. The CDR3 extends over 15 amino acids. CDR3 nucleotides: TGTGCCAGCAGTTTCCGCGGACAGGGTCACTATGGCTACACCTTC. Its protein is CASSFRGQGHYGYTF.

The chain links TRBV19 to TRBJ2-7; maybe TRBD1 (6 bases). Trimming took 5 bases from V and 6 from J, leaving 14 bases between them. The CDR3 has 13 residues. CDR1 and CDR2 (germline): LNHDA, SQIVND (reference sequence). The CDR3 DNA sequence: TGTGCCAGTAGTGCTAACAGGGTTTCCGAGCAGTACTTC. The encoded protein is CASSANRVSEQYF.

This clone is a singleton in its sample. The rearrangement uses TRBV15 and TRBJ1-1; perhaps TRBD1 as D (6 bases). The germline gives CDR1 LNHNV, CDR2 YYDKDF (reference sequence). The CDR3 length is 15 residues. V was pared by 0 bases and J by 1 base, with 9 bases between. The chain's CDR3 is CATSRDGQSNTEAFF. CDR3 coding DNA: TGTGCCACCAGCAGAGATGGACAGTCGAACACTGAAGCTTTCTTT.

The chain employs TRBV5-1 and TRBJ2-3; possible D gene TRBD2, 7 bases. This CDR3 comprises 15 residues. CDR1 and CDR2 (germline): SGHRS, YFSETQ. Trimming pared 0 bases from V and 2 bases from J, leaving 10 bases between. The CDR3 bases are TGCGCCAGCAGCTTGGGAGGGGGGGCCACAGATACGCAGTATTTT. The encoded protein is CASSLGGGATDTQYF.

With respect to this clone: One junction end does not reproduce the germline sequence, and a read error may be involved. This chain links TRBV7-7 with TRBJ2-1; possibly TRBD2 for D (7 bases). Germline CDR1 is SSHAT and CDR2 is FNYEAQ (reference sequence). The CDR3 has 15 amino acids. The CDR3 DNA follows: TGTGCTAGCAGCCCCTGGGGGGGGGCCCAGAATGAGCAGTTCTTC. It translates to CASSPWGGAQNEQFF.

The chain employs TRBV6-5 and TRBJ1-1; 9 bases map to TRBD1. Per the germline V gene, CDR1 is MNHEY and CDR2 is SVGAGI. Trimming removed 7 bases from V and 6 bases from J; junction bases left unmatched: 12. CDR3 length: 15 residues. The CDR3 DNA reads as TGTGCCAGCACGTCGGGACAGGGTCTTTTGGCTGAAGCTTTCTTT. This codes for CASTSGQGLLAEAFF.

The CDR3 is CASSLNSGSYNEQFF. CDR3 coding DNA: TGCGCCAGCAGCTTAAATAGTGGTTCCTACAATGAGCAGTTCTTC. J is TRBJ2-1 and V is TRBV5-1; no firm D call. The CDR3 consists of 15 residues. V lost 2 bases and J 1 base, leaving 10 bases between the germline ends. Germline V CDR1 and CDR2: SGHRS, YFSETQ.

This clone was observed once. The rearrangement links TRBV29-1 to TRBJ2-1, with 9 bases lining up with TRBD2. The germline CDR1 and CDR2 sequences are SQVTM and ANQGSEA. Trimming removed 3 bases from V and 5 bases from J; junction bases left unmatched: 2. The CDR3 spans 13 residues. DNA of the CDR3: TGCAGCGTTGACCAGCGGGGGGACAATGAGCAGTTCTTC. Amino acid sequence: CSVDQRGDNEQFF.

The chain uses TRBV7-9 and TRBJ2-3, with D possibly being TRBD2 (7 bases). The germline V gene has CDR1 SEHNR and CDR2 FQNEAQ (reference sequence). The CDR3 is 18 amino acids. The ends were cut back, 1 base at V and 3 bases at J, with 20 bases in the middle. As DNA, the CDR3 is TGTGCCAGCAGCTTAGGGGAGGGGGGCTCACTTTCGACAGATACGCAGTATTTT. It specifies CASSLGEGGSLSTDTQYF. Variable domain in full (rest from reference TRBV7-9 and TRBJ2-3): DTGVSQNPRHKITKRGQNVTFRCDPISEHNRLYWYRQTLGQGPEFLTYFQNEAQLEKSRLLSDRFSAERPKGSFSTLEIQRTEQGDSAMYLCASSLGEGGSLSTDTQYFGPGTRLTVL.

The chain has TRBV30 and TRBJ2-7; 8 bases align to TRBD2. V lost 3 bases, J lost 0 bases, and 4 bases stayed unmatched. This CDR3 spans 14 amino acids. Per germline, CDR1 GTSNPN and CDR2 SVGIG (reference sequence). CDR3 in amino acids: CAWSGGGTSYEQYF. The CDR3 DNA reads TGTGCCTGGAGCGGGGGGGGGACCTCCTACGAGCAGTACTTC. The full variable domain, rest sourced from reference TRBV30 and TRBJ2-7, is SQTIHQWPATLVQPVGSPLSLECTVEGTSNPNLYWYRQAAGRGLQLLFYSVGIGQISSEVPQNLSASRPQDRQFILSSKKLLLSDSGFYLCAWSGGGTSYEQYFGPGTRLTVT.

The chain recombines TRBV27 with TRBJ1-5, with 11 nucleotides matching TRBD1. V dropped 11 bases and J dropped 4; count of bases not matched to a gene: 16. This CDR3 is built from 17 residues. The germline CDR1 and CDR2 sequences are MNHEY and SMNVEV (reference sequence). CDR3 loop: CASQRGRGTGGNQPQHF. In DNA form, the CDR3 reads TGTGCCTCCCAGAGGGGGCGGGGGACAGGGGGGAATCAGCCCCAGCATTTT.

The rearrangement uses TRBV19 and TRBJ1-4; TRBD1 might be the D (6 bases). CDR3 length equals 16 residues. V shed 0 bases and J shed 3 bases, with 11 bases lying between them. Looked up from germline, CDR1 is LNHDA and CDR2 is SQIVND (reference sequence). Here the CDR3 reads CASSIEQGGANEKLFF. The CDR3 coding sequence is TGTGCCAGTAGTATAGAACAAGGGGGAGCTAATGAAAAACTGTTTTTT.

In this sample, this clone turned up once. The chain links TRBV6-5 to TRBJ2-1; tentatively, D is TRBD1 (6 bases). This CDR3 contains 15 residues. Trimming removed 6 bases from V and 2 bases from J, with 14 bases in between. The V gene's germline CDR1 is MNHEY and CDR2 SVGAGI. The CDR3 DNA is TGTGCCAGCAGCCGGGCAGGGGACCCCTACAATGAGCAGTTCTTC. Translation: CASSRAGDPYNEQFF.

This clone appeared a single time. The chain combines TRBV19 with TRBJ1-4; TRBD1 agrees at 7 bases. The CDR3 contains 15 residues. With V trimmed by 5 bases and J by 7 bases, 10 bases remained unmatched. Germline V gives CDR1 LNHDA, CDR2 SQIVND (reference sequence). CDR3 protein: CASSPLRQGGEKLFF. CDR3 coding DNA: TGTGCCAGTAGTCCCTTAAGACAGGGCGGTGAAAAACTGTTTTTT.

V is TRBV13 and J is TRBJ2-3; tentative D call: TRBD2 (6 bases). The CDR3 is 16 amino acids. The germline gives CDR1 PRHDT, CDR2 FYEKMQ (reference sequence). V gave up 5 bases and J gave up 0 bases, with 15 bases separating them. The CDR3 DNA is TGTGCCAGCAGCCCTAGGGGACTGTCTAGCACAGATACGCAGTATTTT. It translates to CASSPRGLSSTDTQYF.

The chain couples TRBV9 to TRBJ1-6, with D possibly being TRBD1 (5 bases). The CDR3 totals 16 residues. Germline V gene data show CDR1 as SGDLS and CDR2 as YYNGEE. Trimming stripped 7 bases from V and 6 bases from J, with 20 bases between. CDR3 sequence (DNA): TGTGCCAGCGGCGCAGAGGACATTTATTTTAATTCACCCCTCCACTTT. This gives the protein CASGAEDIYFNSPLHF.

V usage is TRBV14 and J usage is TRBJ2-5, with TRBD2 matching over 8 bases. The CDR3 consists of 15 residues. The trim removed 4 bases at V and 0 bases at J, leaving 4 bases unmatched. Per the germline V gene, CDR1 is SGHDN and CDR2 is FVKESK. The CDR3 spells CASSLQRGYQETQYF. The CDR3 DNA reads as TGTGCCAGCAGCCTCCAGCGGGGGTACCAAGAGACCCAGTACTTC.

The chain has TRBV5-1 and TRBJ2-1; TRBD1 aligns across 8 bases. Germline CDR1 SGHRS, CDR2 YFSETQ. The CDR3 is 17 residues long. With V trimmed by 0 bases and J by 4 bases, 9 bases remained unmatched. CDR3 DNA: TGCGCCAGCAGCTTGGGATTTGGACAGGGCCTTTACAATGAGCAGTTCTTC. Translated: CASSLGFGQGLYNEQFF.

This chain links TRBV6-5 with TRBJ2-7, with no clear D. The CDR3 loop spans 11 amino acids. The ends were cut back, 5 bases at V and 3 bases at J, with 5 bases in the middle. The germline V gene has CDR1 MNHEY and CDR2 SVGAGI. The CDR3 sequence: CASSINYEQYF. The CDR3 DNA sequence: TGTGCCAGCAGTATTAACTACGAGCAGTACTTC.

The chain carries TRBV9 and TRBJ1-1; the D gene is possibly TRBD1 (5 bases). Germline V gives CDR1 SGDLS, CDR2 YYNGEE. This CDR3 contains 12 residues. Trimming took 3 bases from V and 8 from J, leaving 11 bases between them. The CDR3 DNA reads TGTGCCAGCAGCGATGGGGCCGTGGAAGCTTTCTTT. It translates to CASSDGAVEAFF.

The CDR3 DNA sequence: TGTGCCATCAGCCGGGACAGGGTTAACGAGCAGTACTTC. Encoded protein: CAISRDRVNEQYF. V and J are TRBV10-3 and TRBJ2-7, with TRBD1 identical over 9 bases. Germline V gives CDR1 ENHRY, CDR2 SYGVKD. The junction had 5 bases not matched to a gene; V was cut back by 6 bases and J by 5 bases. This CDR3 spans 13 amino acids.

The table lists this clone with a few counts. Other nucleotide sequences from this sample produce the same CDR3. This chain links TRBV18 with TRBJ2-7, with 9 bases identical to TRBD1. The CDR3 has 14 residues. V lost 3 bases and J lost 1; bases outside the gene matches: 1. Per the germline V gene, CDR1 is KGHSH and CDR2 is LQKENI. CDR3 nucleotides: TGTGCCAGCTCACCGGGACAGGGTTCCTACGAGCAGTACTTC. This codes for CASSPGQGSYEQYF. Together with reference TRBV18 and TRBJ2-7, the CDR3 gives the full variable domain: NAGVMQNPRHLVRRRGQEARLRCSPMKGHSHVYWYRQLPEEGLKFMVYLQKENIIDESGMPKERFSAEFPKEGPSILRIQQVVRGDSAAYFCASSPGQGSYEQYFGPGTRLTVT.

The CDR3 here is CASSASTGGTEAFF. The CDR3 DNA is TGTGCCAGCAGCGCGTCGACAGGGGGGACTGAAGCTTTCTTT. The genes are TRBV7-2 and TRBJ1-1, with 9 positions matching TRBD1. CDR1 and CDR2 from the germline V gene are SGHTA and FQGNSA. There are 14 residues in the CDR3. Unmatched junction bases numbered 6, after V lost 5 bases and J lost 5 bases.

This chain links TRBV30 with TRBJ1-3; D is possibly TRBD1 (5 bases). Germline CDR1 GTSNPN, CDR2 SVGIG (reference sequence). The CDR3 spans 13 residues. V lost 8 bases, J lost 5 bases, and 16 bases lay in between. The CDR3 bases are TGTGCCCGGGGTACAGGTTTCCGAAACACCATATATTTT. It codes for CARGTGFRNTIYF.

V is TRBV28 and J is TRBJ1-5; no firm D call. This CDR3 comprises 16 residues. V lost 7 bases, J lost 0 bases, and 16 bases lay in between. CDR1 MDHEN and CDR2 SYDVKM come from the germline V gene. CDR3 DNA: TGTGCCAGCACCCTAGCCGCGGGGTTTAGCAATCAGCCCCAGCATTTT. This sequence encodes CASTLAAGFSNQPQHF.